This passage covers 19 T cell receptor beta chains from one sample sequenced in a study of graft-versus-host responses after intestinal transplantation. Antigens of these TCRs are unknown. Profiled with immunoSEQ multiplex PCR; TCRdb holds only in-frame clones, not every one. This table holds about 99,000 clones, 90% to 95% found once. The starting material was unstimulated CD8+ T cells sorted from spleen or lymph node cells, obtained before intestinal transplant. All receptors come from a human donor who received an intestinal transplant.

The chain uses TRBV7-9 and TRBJ2-1, with TRBD2 identical over 12 bases. The germline V gene encodes CDR1 SEHNR and CDR2 FQNEAQ (reference sequence). This CDR3 contains 17 residues. V trimming: 5 bases; J trimming: 0 bases; junction bases outside the gene matches: 5. In nucleotides, the CDR3 is TGTGCCAGCAGCGCCGCTAGCGGGGGGGTCTCCTACAATGAGCAGTTCTTC. As protein: CASSAASGGVSYNEQFF.

This chain uses TRBV21-1 with TRBJ2-7; the listed D gene, TRBD2, was not tested against the DNA. TRBV21-1 is a pseudogene. This CDR3 is built from 15 residues. The CDR3 region has the DNA TGTGCCAGCAGCAAAGGTCGCAGCCCGGGTAAGGAGCAGTACTTC. This sequence encodes CASSKGRSPGKEQYF.

The gene calls are TRBV7-3 and TRBJ2-1, with 9 bases fitting TRBD1. The V segment lost 5 bases and the J segment 0 bases; nucleotides outside the gene matches: 8. CDR1 and CDR2 from the germline V gene are SGHTA and FQGTGA. The CDR3 is 17 residues long. This chain's CDR3 is CASSLTGGDYSYNEQFF. In DNA, the CDR3 is TGTGCCAGCAGCCTTACAGGGGGCGATTACTCCTACAATGAGCAGTTCTTC.

The chain uses TRBV4-2 and TRBJ2-7; weak D call: TRBD1 (6 bases). The germline V gene encodes CDR1 LGHNA and CDR2 YNFKEQ. The V end lost 0 bases, the J end lost 0 bases, and 15 bases lay between the germline ends. The length of the CDR3 is 17 residues. The CDR3 here is CASSQETRTDNSYEQYF. The CDR3 coding sequence is TGTGCCAGCAGCCAAGAAACGCGGACAGACAACTCCTACGAGCAGTACTTC.

The gene calls are TRBV4-1 and TRBJ2-5, with a possible D match to TRBD1 (5 bases). In germline, CDR1 is MGHRA, CDR2 YSYEKL. The CDR3 has 14 residues. The V end lost 1 base, the J end lost 3 bases, and 9 bases lay between the germline ends. CDR3 bases: TGCGCCAGCAGCCAAGTGAAGGGGAAAGAGACCCAGTACTTC. Amino acids: CASSQVKGKETQYF.

In its sample, this clone was seen once. This chain uses TRBV5-4 with TRBJ2-7; TRBD1 or TRBD2 may be the D gene (5 bases each). The germline CDR1 and CDR2 sequences are SGHNT and YYREEE (reference sequence). The CDR3 is 16 amino acids. Trimming shortened V by 4 bases and J by 3 bases, and 20 bases separated the two germline ends. The CDR3 DNA follows: TGTGCCAGCAGCGATCAGGGAGTGCACTACTACTACGAGCAGTACTTC. Its protein product is CASSDQGVHYYYEQYF.

This chain uses TRBV18 with TRBJ2-7; no clear D. Germline lookup yields CDR1 KGHSH and CDR2 LQKENI. V lost 6 bases and J lost 5, with 14 bases in between. The CDR3 is 13 residues long. The CDR3 protein is CASSPPYSNEQYF. In DNA form, the CDR3 reads TGTGCCAGCTCCCCGCCCTACTCTAACGAGCAGTACTTC. Variable domain in full (rest from reference TRBV18 and TRBJ2-7): NAGVMQNPRHLVRRRGQEARLRCSPMKGHSHVYWYRQLPEEGLKFMVYLQKENIIDESGMPKERFSAEFPKEGPSILRIQQVVRGDSAAYFCASSPPYSNEQYFGPGTRLTVT.

CDR3 sequence: CASSPGPWTSGAYEQYF. The CDR3 DNA reads TGCGCCAGCAGCCCGGGCCCCTGGACTAGCGGGGCATACGAGCAGTACTTC. J is TRBJ2-7 and V is TRBV4-1; 12 nucleotides align to TRBD2. Trimming at V came to 4 bases and at J to 4 bases, leaving 11 bases not matched to a gene. The CDR3 totals 17 residues. Germline lookup yields CDR1 MGHRA and CDR2 YSYEKL.

The V gene is TRBV15, the J gene TRBJ1-1; 9 nucleotides line up with TRBD1. Germline CDR1 is LNHNV and CDR2 is YYDKDF (reference sequence). V dropped 5 bases and J dropped 5; count of bases not matched to a gene: 9. The CDR3 covers 15 residues. CDR3 residues: CATSPRGQGGTEAFF. CDR3 bases: TGTGCCACCAGCCCCCGGGGACAGGGAGGGACTGAAGCTTTCTTT.

The rearrangement joins TRBV7-6 to TRBJ2-5; 8 bases align to TRBD2. The junction had 6 bases not matched to a gene; V was cut back by 11 bases and J by 4 bases. This CDR3 contains 12 residues. CDR1 is SGHVS and CDR2 is FNYEAQ in the germline V gene. Written as DNA, the CDR3 is TGTGCCGTCGGGGGGGTAGGAGAGACCCAGTACTTC. Translation gives CAVGGVGETQYF. Supplemented by reference TRBV7-6 and TRBJ2-5, the full variable domain reads GAGVSQSPRYKVTKRGQDVALRCDPISGHVSLYWYRQALGQGPEFLTYFNYEAQQDKSGLPNDRFSAERPEGSISTLTIQRTEQRDSAMYRCAVGGVGETQYFGPGTRLLVL.

The chain links TRBV18 to TRBJ2-1; no clear D. Germline V gene data show CDR1 as KGHSH and CDR2 as LQKENI. V dropped 0 bases and J dropped 2 bases, with 14 bases sitting between them. The CDR3 extends over 17 amino acids. DNA for the CDR3: TGTGCCAGCTCACCACCCACCACCTTAAGCACCTACAATGAGCAGTTCTTC. This codes for CASSPPTTLSTYNEQFF.

The chain links TRBV19 to TRBJ2-7; D is tentatively TRBD1 or TRBD2 (6 bases each). Trimming took off 10 bases at V and 3 bases at J, with 16 bases between the two ends. The CDR3 length is 13 residues. From germline, CDR1 is LNHDA and CDR2 SQIVND (reference sequence). The CDR3 loop reads CATAGGHFYEQYF. The DNA for the CDR3 is TGTGCCACCGCCGGGGGACACTTCTACGAGCAGTACTTC.

The rearrangement uses TRBV5-1 and TRBJ1-5; no firm D call. Germline values: CDR1 SGHRS, CDR2 YFSETQ. The CDR3 is 15 residues long. V lost 5 bases and J lost 0, with 12 bases in between. Written as DNA, the CDR3 is TGCGCCAGCAGTGAAGGCGCCTATAGCAATCAGCCCCAGCATTTT. Protein: CASSEGAYSNQPQHF.

The chain employs TRBV12-5 and TRBJ1-2; 8 positions match TRBD1. CDR3 length: 13 residues. CDR1 and CDR2 from the germline V gene are LGHNT and FRNRAP. With V trimmed by 5 bases and J by 4 bases, 3 bases remained unmatched. CDR3 amino acids: CASGPGQGYGYTF. The CDR3 DNA reads as TGTGCTAGTGGTCCCGGACAGGGCTATGGCTACACCTTC.

The chain has TRBV4-1 and TRBJ2-7; TRBD1 matches at 9 bases. With V trimmed by 4 bases and J by 4 bases, 5 bases remained unmatched. The length of the CDR3 is 14 residues. Germline V gene sequence: CDR1 MGHRA, CDR2 YSYEKL. The CDR3 reads CASSPGTGRYEQYF. The CDR3 DNA is TGCGCCAGCAGCCCCGGGACAGGGAGGTACGAGCAGTACTTC.

V usage is TRBV10-2 and J usage is TRBJ2-3; TRBD2 aligns across 9 bases. This CDR3 is built from 14 residues. CDR1 is WSHSY and CDR2 is SAAADI in the germline V gene. The ends lost 4 bases at V and 5 bases at J; junction bases unmatched: 4. CDR3 in DNA: TGCGCCAGCAGTGTCGGTAGCGGGGGAGATACGCAGTATTTT. Residues: CASSVGSGGDTQYF.

The chain combines TRBV7-3 with TRBJ1-3; D ambiguous. The germline V gene has CDR1 SGHTA and CDR2 FQGTGA. The CDR3 has 13 amino acids. V was trimmed by 2 bases and J by 2 bases, leaving 4 bases between them. The CDR3 protein is CASSLQPGNTIYF. CDR3 sequence (DNA): TGTGCCAGCAGCTTACAACCTGGAAACACCATATATTTT.

The chain employs TRBV4-1 and TRBJ1-4, with TRBD1 matching over 9 bases. V was clipped by 4 bases and J by 8 bases; unmatched bases: 8. CDR3 length: 15 amino acids. Germline V gene sequence: CDR1 MGHRA, CDR2 YSYEKL. The CDR3 is CASSPGDRESEKLFF. The CDR3 nucleotides are TGCGCCAGCAGCCCCGGGGACAGGGAAAGCGAAAAACTGTTTTTT.

V and J are TRBV11-2 and TRBJ2-7; D gene unclear. Trimming stripped 5 bases from V and 5 bases from J, with 7 bases between. The V gene's germline CDR1 is SGHAT and CDR2 FQNNGV. The length of the CDR3 is 11 residues. CDR3 nucleotides: TGTGCCAGCAGCGAAATCCACGAGCAGTACTTC. It encodes CASSEIHEQYF.